This T cell receptor (beta chain) was captured in a study of blood T cell repertoires in COVID-19 (dated by TCRdb to 2018 to 2020). For the wider study: Samples covering the acute and convalescent phases of COVID-19 were provided by collaborators in the United States, Italy and Spain. The samples were drawn from the first 160 participants of the ongoing ImmuneRACE study and from under 1,500 subjects provided by 6 global collaborators. Where available, HLA class I and class II types were obtained from metadata supplied by the sample provider rather than from assay-based typing. The repertoires were released in a freely available public database intended as a resource for research on the immune response to SARS-CoV-2. The dataset comprised deeply sampled blood TCRbeta repertoires from subjects exposed to, actively infected with, or recovered from COVID-19. The sample metadata nearly always contained a de-identified subject ID, COVID-19 status, age in years and sex. The material from the prospective study consisted of cDNA or gDNA derived from T cells, B-cell-depleted T cells, or PBMCs. The research as a whole found: The amount of clinical and demographic metadata varied by source and participant and was provided uncurated.

Collaborating institutions collected whole blood in K2EDTA tubes following their own protocols. For TCRbeta analysis, collaborators shipped samples as frozen whole blood, isolated PBMCs, or DNA extracted from either of those sample types. The immunoSEQ Assay, a bias-controlled multiplex PCR, was used to amplify TCRbeta CDR3 regions from genomic DNA. The authors' analysis ran thus. Nucleated cell counts per sample were estimated from amplification of reference gene primers within the assay. To quantify the absolute abundance of each unique TCRbeta CDR3 rearrangement, sequence reads were collapsed and filtered. For each sample, productive Simpson clonality was calculated as the square root of Simpson's diversity index across productive rearrangements. TCRdb mirrors the immuneACCESS table, restricted to in-frame sequences. Some clones are absent from its copies; in checked studies, under half trace to an unresolved V gene, and the reason for the others is unknown. Clonal size and the V and J genes are those of that table, whereas D and trimming came from the DNA. This sample is represented by 650,000 to 800,000 clones; just under 90% of them were singletons. The ten largest clones take up about 0.26% of the sample.

The germline V gene (reference sequence) gives CDR1 as LNHDA and CDR2 as SQIVND. Trimming removed 7 bases from V and 8 bases from J, leaving 17 bases between the germline ends. Inclusive of the bounding cysteine and phenylalanine, the CDR3 is 14 residues long. The DNA shown is the 42-base CDR3, in frame from base 1. On this clone: Its cognate antigen has yet to be identified. There are no base qualities to consult, and no much larger clone falls within one base.

The V and J genes are TRBV19 and TRBJ1-4, with no D gene named confidently. This sequence originates from a woman under 30 with acute or convalescent COVID-19. Sequences were obtained from peripheral blood. The CDR3 region has the sequence CASTTRGYGEKLFF. The sequenced DNA: TGTGCCAGTACAACACGGGGATATGGGGAAAAACTGTTTTTT.